The 8 T cell receptor beta chains below were found in one sample sequenced in a study of blood T cell repertoires in COVID-19 (dated by TCRdb to about 2020). Library preparation employed the immunoSEQ multiplex PCR assay. The clones in this table, taken by TCRdb from immuneACCESS, are in-frame only. Not every clone is retained; where verified, under half of the shortfall comes from an unresolved V gene, and the cause of the rest is unknown. The sample table contains approximately 210,000 clones; only one count was recorded for 65% to 90% of them. The ten most abundant clones make up 5.1% of the sample. The sequenced material came from peripheral blood. The receptors shown here come from a human donor in a cohort sampled during active COVID-19.

The rearrangement joins TRBV7-6 to TRBJ1-2; D is perhaps TRBD1 (5 bases). Trimming removed 3 bases at V and 11 bases at J, with 22 bases between. The CDR3 loop spans 15 amino acids. Germline V gives CDR1 SGHVS, CDR2 FNYEAQ. The CDR3 reads CASSLGLGRGMGYTF. The CDR3, as DNA: TGTGCCAGCAGCTTGGGACTGGGACGAGGAATGGGATACACCTTC.

J is TRBJ1-6 and V is TRBV5-4, with D possibly being TRBD1 (6 bases). Trimming cost V 4 bases and J 7 bases, with 18 bases left between them. The CDR3 has 16 residues. Germline CDR1 and CDR2: SGHNT and YYREEE (reference sequence). CDR3 nucleotides: TGTGCCAGCAGCCCTGGGGGCTCGTTAGCAAATTCACCCCTCCACTTT. It yields the protein CASSPGGSLANSPLHF.

This chain connects TRBV5-6 to TRBJ2-1; 7 positions agree with TRBD1. Losses at the gene ends were 5 bases for V and 4 bases for J; bases not matched to a gene: 6. CDR3 length: 14 residues. Germline V CDR1 and CDR2: SGHDT, YYEEEE. Written as DNA, the CDR3 is TGTGCCAGCAGGAGACAGGGTACGTACAATGAGCAGTTCTTC. Protein sequence: CASRRQGTYNEQFF.

The chain links TRBV7-9 to TRBJ2-1; 11 nucleotides match TRBD2. The CDR3 is made up of 16 amino acids. J was trimmed by 5 bases and V by 5 bases; bases with no gene match: 8. Germline values: CDR1 SEHNR, CDR2 FQNEAQ (reference sequence). CDR3 protein: CASSLQTSGSNNEQFF. The DNA for the CDR3 is TGTGCCAGCAGCCTTCAAACTAGCGGGAGTAACAATGAGCAGTTCTTC.

V and J are TRBV6-5 and TRBJ1-6, with 11 nucleotides matching TRBD1. The CDR3 contains 16 residues. Trimming removed 2 bases from V and 8 bases from J; junction bases left unmatched: 5. Germline lookup yields CDR1 MNHEY and CDR2 SVGAGI. The CDR3 DNA sequence: TGTGCCAGCAGTTACCGGAGGGGACAGGGGGATTCACCCCTCCACTTT. Translation: CASSYRRGQGDSPLHF.

The chain uses TRBV21-1 and TRBJ2-6; the table's TRBD1 call for D was not verified on the DNA. TRBV21-1 is labeled a pseudogene. CDR3 size: 17 residues. In nucleotides, the CDR3 is TGTGCCAGCAGTTTTCCCGGGACAGGGACTGGGGCCAACGTCCTGACTTTC. Translating gives CASSFPGTGTGANVLTF.

This clone was seen more than once but under ten times. The chain recombines TRBV28 with TRBJ1-2; D remains unclear. Germline V lookup: CDR1 MDHEN, CDR2 SYDVKM. This CDR3 has 12 residues. V gave up 8 bases and J gave up 8 bases, with 15 bases separating them. This chain's CDR3 is CASAPGERGYTF. CDR3 nucleotide sequence: TGTGCCAGCGCCCCCGGGGAGAGGGGCTACACCTTC.

V is TRBV5-5 and J is TRBJ2-5; the D gene is possibly TRBD1 (6 bases). This CDR3 comprises 13 residues. Germline assignment: CDR1 SGHKS and CDR2 YYEKEE (reference sequence). The V and J ends lost 9 bases and 3 bases respectively, with 15 bases between them. The CDR3 bases are TGTGCCACCAGACAGGCATTCAAAGAGACCCAGTACTTC. It specifies CATRQAFKETQYF.